The 24 T cell receptor beta chains in this list originate from one sample, sequenced in a study of cytomegalovirus exposure and HLA in healthy donors. The PCR used 60 Vbeta and 13 Jbeta primers. This table comes from immunoSEQ multiplex PCR, and its TCRdb copy is limited to in-frame clones, with some not included. The repertoire holds about 160,000 clones, with more than 65% as singletons. Source material: PBMCs. The receptors originated from a woman aged 50 to 65 in good health and CMV-seronegative.

J is TRBJ2-1 and V is TRBV4-3, with 8 bases identical to TRBD2. Germline CDR1 reads LGHNA; CDR2 reads YSLEER. V shed 4 bases, J shed 2 bases, and the junction held 7 bases outside the gene matches. CDR3 size: 16 residues. CDR3 in amino acids: CASSLTLAGTYNEQFF. The CDR3 DNA reads TGCGCCAGCAGCCTTACATTAGCGGGGACCTACAATGAGCAGTTCTTC.

This clone was recorded a few times. J is TRBJ1-4 and V is TRBV6-5; D gene unclear. CDR3 length equals 15 residues. Trimming took 6 bases from V and 4 from J, leaving 15 bases between them. CDR1 and CDR2 (germline): MNHEY, SVGAGI. This CDR3 is CASSPLWAFNEKLFF. The CDR3 coding sequence is TGTGCCAGCAGCCCTCTCTGGGCGTTTAATGAAAAACTGTTTTTT.

Concerning this clone itself: Different DNA sequences within this sample yield the same CDR3. This chain connects TRBV28 to TRBJ1-2; no definite D call. In germline, CDR1 is MDHEN, CDR2 SYDVKM. V was trimmed by 5 bases and J by 4 bases, leaving 8 bases between them. The CDR3 loop spans 12 amino acids. The CDR3 DNA is TGTGCCAGCAGTCCTACTGGCTATGGCTACACCTTC. Protein product: CASSPTGYGYTF.

The V call is TRBV6-6, the J call TRBJ1-3, with 7 bases fitting TRBD1. This CDR3 has 15 residues. Germline V gene sequence: CDR1 MNHNY, CDR2 SVGAGI (reference sequence). V lost 4 bases and J lost 3; bases outside the gene matches: 6. The CDR3 spells CASSSTTGYGNTIYF. CDR3 DNA: TGTGCCAGCAGTTCTACGACAGGGTATGGAAACACCATATATTTT.

The chain is built from TRBV9 and TRBJ2-5, with 7 bases aligning to TRBD2. Germline V lookup: CDR1 SGDLS, CDR2 YYNGEE. V shed 1 base, J shed 5 bases, and the junction held 8 bases outside the gene matches. The length of the CDR3 is 15 residues. Here the CDR3 reads CASSVSGGSGETQYF. Written as DNA, the CDR3 is TGTGCCAGCAGCGTATCCGGCGGGAGTGGGGAGACCCAGTACTTC.

The chain employs TRBV19 and TRBJ2-1; TRBD2 matches 7 bases. The CDR3 has 17 residues. Trimming at V came to 4 bases and at J to 7 bases, leaving 16 bases not matched to a gene. The germline gives CDR1 LNHDA, CDR2 SQIVND (reference sequence). CDR3 nucleotide sequence: TGTGCCAGTAGTAAGGGCCCCGGAAGCGGGACCGGGAATGAGCAGTTCTTC. The encoded protein is CASSKGPGSGTGNEQFF.

The CDR3, as DNA: TGTGCCAGCAGCGCGAACAGGGAGCAGTACTTC. Its protein product is CASSANREQYF. The chain carries TRBV7-9 and TRBJ2-7; tentative D call: TRBD1 (5 bases). Germline-derived CDR1 and CDR2 are SEHNR and FQNEAQ (reference sequence). There are 11 residues in the CDR3. Trimming took off 5 bases at V and 7 bases at J, with 9 bases between the two ends.

J is TRBJ1-4 and V is TRBV5-4; D call uncertain. This CDR3 region has 14 residues. V was trimmed by 1 base and J by 8 bases, leaving 12 bases between them. Per germline, CDR1 SGHNT and CDR2 YYREEE (reference sequence). The CDR3 coding sequence is TGTGCCAGCAGCTTGAACACAGCTCCCGAAAAACTGTTTTTT. It is translated as CASSLNTAPEKLFF.

This rearrangement joins TRBV29-1 to TRBJ2-3; 8 nucleotides agree with TRBD2. The germline V gene encodes CDR1 SQVTM and CDR2 ANQGSEA. V lost 7 bases to trimming and J lost 2 bases; unmatched junction nucleotides: 8. This CDR3 region has 14 residues. This CDR3 is CSAGGLVPTDTQYF. The DNA of the CDR3 is TGCAGCGCTGGGGGACTAGTGCCCACAGATACGCAGTATTTT.

The chain links TRBV10-3 to TRBJ2-3, with TRBD2 identical over 11 bases. In germline, CDR1 is ENHRY, CDR2 SYGVKD. V lost 11 bases, J lost 3 bases, and 16 bases stayed unmatched. CDR3 length: 17 residues. CDR3 in amino acids: CASSSGVAGGLTDTQYF. The CDR3 DNA reads TGTGCCTCTAGTAGTGGGGTAGCGGGAGGGCTTACAGATACGCAGTATTTT.

This clone was recorded once. The chain has TRBV11-3 and TRBJ2-7; the match to TRBD1 covers 9 bases. This CDR3 contains 20 residues. After removal of 3 bases from V and 3 bases from J, the junction contained 21 bases not matched to a gene. Per germline, CDR1 SGHNT and CDR2 YENEEA. Here the CDR3 DNA reads TGTGCCAGCAGCTTCTCGGATACGTTAACAGGGGGCCCGGTTAACTACGAGCAGTACTTC. Translating gives CASSFSDTLTGGPVNYEQYF. The whole variable domain, filled in from reference TRBV11-3 and TRBJ2-7, reads EAGVVQSPRYKIIEKKQPVAFWCNPISGHNTLYWYLQNLGQGPELLIRYENEEAVDDSQLPKDRFSAERLKGVDSTLKIQPAELGDSAVYLCASSFSDTLTGGPVNYEQYFGPGTRLTVT.

The rearrangement joins TRBV7-9 to TRBJ2-3; 8 bases align to TRBD1. Germline lookup yields CDR1 SEHNR and CDR2 FQNEAQ (reference sequence). CDR3 length equals 16 residues. After removal of 0 bases from V and 4 bases from J, the junction contained 6 bases not matched to a gene. CDR3 in DNA: TGTGCCAGCAGCTTAGCAGGACAGGGACGGGCAGATACGCAGTATTTT. It is translated as CASSLAGQGRADTQYF.

This clone was counted a single time. In DNA form, the CDR3 reads TGTGCCAGCAGCTTAGGAGGGACAGGGGGCGTTCAGCCCCAGCATTTT. As protein: CASSLGGTGGVQPQHF. The genes are TRBV7-2 and TRBJ1-5, with 12 bases aligning to TRBD1. Germline V gives CDR1 SGHTA, CDR2 FQGNSA. Trimming took 1 base from V and 6 from J; bases not matched to a gene: 4. The length of the CDR3 is 16 residues.

This chain joins TRBV11-2 and TRBJ2-5, with 9 bases identical to TRBD1. The CDR3 extends over 15 amino acids. The V gene end was trimmed by 5 bases and the J gene end by 4 bases; junction bases not matched to a gene: 8. Germline V gene lookup returns CDR1 SGHAT and CDR2 FQNNGV. The chain's CDR3 is CASSPPGQGRETQYF. CDR3 DNA sequence: TGTGCCAGCAGCCCCCCGGGACAGGGTCGAGAGACCCAGTACTTC.

V and J are TRBV28 and TRBJ1-3; a possible D gene is TRBD1 (5 bases). Germline V gene lookup returns CDR1 MDHEN and CDR2 SYDVKM. The CDR3 has 14 residues. V was pared by 6 bases and J by 1 base, with 10 bases between. The CDR3 spells CASSPKGSGNTIYF. The CDR3 coding sequence is TGTGCCAGCAGCCCCAAGGGGTCTGGAAACACCATATATTTT.

The chain has TRBV28 and TRBJ2-4; D call uncertain. This CDR3 has 15 residues. V was trimmed by 2 bases and J by 0 bases, leaving 8 bases between them. Germline V gene lookup returns CDR1 MDHEN and CDR2 SYDVKM. This chain's CDR3 is CASSLGRVAKNIQYF. The CDR3 nucleotides are TGTGCCAGCAGTTTAGGCCGGGTAGCCAAAAACATTCAGTACTTC.

The chain joins TRBV27 to TRBJ2-7, with TRBD2 identical over 7 bases. CDR3 size: 14 residues. V dropped 3 bases and J dropped 4; count of bases not matched to a gene: 6. Germline loops: CDR1 MNHEY, CDR2 SMNVEV (reference sequence). The CDR3 sequence is CASSFAREKYEQYF. CDR3 nucleotides: TGTGCCAGCAGTTTCGCGCGGGAGAAATACGAGCAGTACTTC.

The chain couples TRBV6-4 to TRBJ2-1; 9 nucleotides line up with TRBD2. This CDR3 is built from 17 residues. The V segment lost 6 bases and the J segment 5 bases; nucleotides outside the gene matches: 14. Germline values: CDR1 MRHNA, CDR2 SNTAGT. CDR3 bases: TGTGCCAGCAGCGTCTTTTCTAGCGGGATCCTTGACAATGAGCAGTTCTTC. As protein: CASSVFSSGILDNEQFF.

The chain uses TRBV18 and TRBJ1-4; D ambiguous. This CDR3 spans 13 amino acids. Germline CDR1 reads KGHSH; CDR2 reads LQKENI. V lost 4 bases, J lost 5 bases, and 8 bases lay in between. DNA for the CDR3: TGTGCCAGCTCACGGCAAGTCAATGAAAAACTGTTTTTT. Protein: CASSRQVNEKLFF.

The rearrangement links TRBV29-1 to TRBJ2-1; D is uncertain. Trimming stripped 4 bases from V and 5 bases from J, with 12 bases between. The CDR3 covers 13 residues. CDR1 is SQVTM, CDR2 ANQGSEA, per germline. This CDR3 reads CSVAYRFNNEQFF. CDR3 nucleotides: TGCAGCGTTGCGTACAGATTCAACAATGAGCAGTTCTTC.

The V and J genes are TRBV2 and TRBJ2-3; possibly TRBD2 for D (6 bases). With 7 bases removed from V and 5 bases from J, the gap between germline ends came to 19 bases. This CDR3 region has 15 residues. Germline CDR1 and CDR2: SNHLY and FYNNEI. The CDR3 sequence: CASTLGGGRVDTQYF. The DNA of the CDR3 is TGTGCCAGCACTCTGGGAGGCGGTCGGGTAGATACGCAGTATTTT.

J is TRBJ2-5 and V is TRBV28; 12 bases align to TRBD2. The ends lost 6 bases at V and 6 bases at J; junction bases unmatched: 5. Germline assignment: CDR1 MDHEN and CDR2 SYDVKM. The CDR3 is 14 amino acids. CDR3 nucleotide sequence: TGTGCCAGCAGCCGACTAGCGGGAGCGCAGACCCAGTACTTC. Translated, it gives CASSRLAGAQTQYF.

The rearrangement links TRBV6-1 to TRBJ2-7; D might be TRBD1 (5 bases). Germline CDR1 is MNHNS and CDR2 is SASEGT. V lost 2 bases, J lost 3 bases, and 14 bases lay in between. This CDR3 region has 15 residues. The CDR3 DNA reads as TGTGCCAGCAGTGAACCCCAGACAGCCATCTACGAGCAGTACTTC. Translated: CASSEPQTAIYEQYF.

The CDR3 DNA reads as TGTGCCAGCAGCTTATGGGGGGGTAGGAGCACAGATACGCAGTATTTT. Protein sequence: CASSLWGGRSTDTQYF. The chain links TRBV7-6 to TRBJ2-3; TRBD2 agrees at 7 bases. Germline V gene lookup returns CDR1 SGHVS and CDR2 FNYEAQ. The CDR3 runs 16 residues. The J segment lost 0 bases and the V segment lost 2 bases, leaving 5 bases of the junction unmatched.